The 7 T cell receptor beta chains given below trace back to one sample, sequenced in a study of T-cell reconstitution after alpha-beta-depleted transplantation in children (TCRdb year 2016). Library preparation was by PCR. Instrument used: Illumina HiSeq 2500. Molecular barcoding was employed in the preparation of TCR libraries, with unique molecular identifiers being used to normalize TCRbeta repertoire quantification. Using fastp trimming at Q25 and MiXCR clonotype assembly, TCRdb reanalyzed the public sequencing data and kept in-frame beta chains. Each record represents a unique CDR3 protein, reported with the most common genes and DNA among its rows. This sample comprises roughly 190,000 distinct CDR3 sequences, about 14% of them detected only once. Roughly an eighth of the sample lies in the top ten. The sample was PBMCs from the stem cell graft donor, taken from the stem cell graft. These TCRs come from a human donor who donated a stem cell graft to a child with acute lymphoblastic leukemia.

This clonotype was detected ten times or more. This chain joins TRBV10-3 and TRBJ1-6, with D possibly being TRBD1 (6 bases). Germline CDR1 reads ENHRY; CDR2 reads SYGVKD. CDR3 length: 14 amino acids. With 6 bases removed from V and 5 bases from J, the gap between germline ends came to 11 bases. The DNA of the CDR3 is TGTGCCATCAGGCTAGGACAGAATAATTCACCCCTCCACTTT. It encodes CAIRLGQNNSPLHF.

This clonotype was detected ten times or more. This chain connects TRBV6-5 to TRBJ1-1; D not resolved. In germline, CDR1 is MNHEY, CDR2 SVGAGI. This CDR3 comprises 13 residues. V shed 2 bases and J shed 5 bases, with 9 bases lying between them. CDR3 nucleotides: TGTGCCAGCAGTTACGCTGGGCGGACTGAAGCTTTCTTT. Protein: CASSYAGRTEAFF.

This clonotype was found many times. The rearrangement links TRBV11-1 to TRBJ2-7; D is unresolved. The CDR3 sequence is 13 residues long. Germline V lookup: CDR1 SGHAT, CDR2 FQDESV (reference sequence). V was trimmed by 3 bases and J by 0 bases, leaving 6 bases between them. The CDR3 sequence: CASSFWHSYEQYF. CDR3 nucleotides: TGTGCCAGCAGCTTTTGGCACTCCTACGAGCAGTACTTC.

This clonotype was observed at least ten times. The chain has TRBV2 and TRBJ2-1; TRBD2 matches at 10 bases. Trimming at V came to 7 bases and at J to 6 bases, leaving 3 bases not matched to a gene. CDR3 length: 13 residues. CDR1 is SNHLY, CDR2 FYNNEI, per germline. DNA for the CDR3: TGTGCCAGCAAGGGGACTAGCGTCAATGAGCAGTTCTTC. This gives the protein CASKGTSVNEQFF.

This chain connects TRBV4-2 to TRBJ2-1; D call uncertain. The germline V gene has CDR1 LGHNA and CDR2 YNFKEQ. The ends were cut back, 4 bases at V and 4 bases at J, with 14 bases in the middle. There are 15 residues in the CDR3. CDR3 nucleotide sequence: TGTGCCAGCAGCCGGCCGACGGAGTTATACAATGAGCAGTTCTTC. This sequence encodes CASSRPTELYNEQFF.

This chain uses TRBV5-6 with TRBJ2-7; 7 bases are shared with TRBD1. The ends lost 5 bases at V and 0 bases at J; junction bases unmatched: 8. CDR1 SGHDT and CDR2 YYEEEE come from the germline V gene. The CDR3 sequence is 15 residues long. CDR3 in amino acids: CASRGRGRSSYEQYF. For the CDR3, the DNA is TGTGCCAGCAGGGGCAGGGGGAGAAGCTCCTACGAGCAGTACTTC.

This clonotype was counted many times. The DNA of the CDR3 is TGTGCCAGCAGCCTCTTCCCGGAAGACAGGGGGCAGGATGAAAAACTGTTTTTT. Translated: CASSLFPEDRGQDEKLFF. The V call is TRBV6-1, the J call TRBJ1-4; 10 bases agree with TRBD1. The CDR3 length is 18 residues. Germline CDR1 and CDR2: MNHNS and SASEGT. The V gene end was trimmed by 6 bases and the J gene end by 6 bases; junction bases not matched to a gene: 16.